This T cell receptor beta chain was found in a study of tumor-infiltrating lymphocytes in primary liver carcinoma. CDR1 LNHNV and CDR2 YYDKDF come from the germline V gene (reference sequence). The ends were cut back, 5 bases at V and 4 bases at J, with 9 bases in the middle. This CDR3 contains 13 residues. Making TCR beta cDNA involved around 500 ng total RNA and a constant-region primer. Sequencing libraries for TCR beta derived from three nested multiplex PCR rounds that used slightly modified ARM-PCR. TRBV1-TRBV30 forward and Cbeta reverse primers drove the first two approximately 11-cycle rounds. TCRdb ran MiXCR on the multiplex PCR reads and lists one entry per CDR3 protein. Of 50,000 or so distinct CDR3 sequences listed, around 82% are singletons. It was from roughly 20-30 mg of unsorted bulk tissue that RNA and DNA were co-extracted.

The source material was liver tumor tissue from sampling region 5. This sample's subset: tumor region T5, tumor centre. The chain recombines TRBV15 with TRBJ1-5, with D hard to call. This clonotype originated in a man in his forties or fifties with primary liver carcinoma and hepatitis B virus infection. CDR3 amino acids: CATSWAVNQPQHF. As DNA, the CDR3 is TGTGCCACCAGCTGGGCAGTTAATCAGCCCCAGCATTTT.